This T cell receptor (beta chain) emerged from a study of human T cells and chemical hapten exposure. Study at large: Per-sample variation in TCR yield stemmed mainly from small pooled library volume differences.

Time point given: pre-sensitization, week 0. Treatment of the sample: therapeutic diphenylcyclopropenone sensitization with weekly scalp DPC. Each CDR3 protein is one row after TCRdb ran MiXCR on the RACE reads. Of about 40,000 distinct CDR3 sequences listed, roughly a tenth are singletons. Study-wide results and caveats: There was a positive correlation between PT1 expanded TCR counts and patch test score.

There are many counts of this clonotype. Antigen specificity is unknown. Trimming removed 7 bases from V and 9 bases from J, with 16 bases in between. The CDR3 covers 13 residues. The sequencing used whole blood, collected in connection with sensitization to the hapten diphenylcyclopropenone (DPC). The chain recombines TRBV12-3 or TRBV12-4 with TRBJ2-1; a possible D gene is TRBD2 (7 bases). The receptor was derived from a man aged 25-45 years with alopecia areata. Some clones in this sample may be carry-over from other donors' samples. The CDR3 DNA follows: TGTGCCAGCACCACAGGCGGGGGCCGTGAGCAGTTCTTC. Translation gives CASTTGGGREQFF.